The subject of this entry is one T cell receptor beta chain. These data are taken from a study of blood T cell repertoires in COVID-19. Study background: The analysed material was cDNA or gDNA that came from T cells, B-cell-depleted T cells, or PBMCs.

Profiling relied on immunoSEQ multiplex PCR, and the TCRdb table lists in-frame clones only, not all of them. The data contain approximately 380,000 clones, more than 70% of them singletons. V trimming: 10 bases; J trimming: 2 bases; junction bases outside the gene matches: 7. Germline CDR1 and CDR2: ENHRY and SYGVKD. The CDR3 has 13 residues. Participants were placed into cohorts based on the clinical history they reported. Either two negative PCRs, clearance, or symptom resolution qualified Cohort 3 donors as recovered. The chain links TRBV10-3 to TRBJ2-7, with TRBD1 matching over 8 bases. The sequenced sample was PBMCs or T cells enriched from blood (not recorded which). The TCR comes from a woman aged 18-29 years who had recovered from COVID-19. Here the CDR3 DNA reads TGTGCCAACGGACAGGGAGTCGCCTACGAGCAGTACTTC. Amino acids: CANGQGVAYEQYF.